This TCR beta chain appears in the sequencing data of a study of breast tumors, draining lymph nodes, adjacent tissues. This clonotype was seen a handful of times. TCRdb fed the multiplex PCR reads into MiXCR, producing one record per CDR3 protein. The table includes 200,000 or so distinct CDR3 sequences, roughly 31% detected once. Samples came from axillary lymph nodes draining the breast cancer. V shed 3 bases, J shed 7 bases, and the junction held 17 bases outside the gene matches. The CDR3 loop spans 16 amino acids. CDR1 DFQATT and CDR2 SNEGSKA come from the germline V gene (reference sequence). The source is a female donor with breast cancer. Some clones in this sample may be carry-over from other donors' samples. The specimen sequenced was axillary lymph node tissue. The chain combines TRBV20-1 with TRBJ1-2; TRBD1 aligns across 7 bases. CDR3 region: CSASEGGGQALGGYTF. The CDR3 DNA reads as TGCAGTGCTAGCGAGGGTGGTGGACAGGCTTTGGGTGGCTACACCTTC.